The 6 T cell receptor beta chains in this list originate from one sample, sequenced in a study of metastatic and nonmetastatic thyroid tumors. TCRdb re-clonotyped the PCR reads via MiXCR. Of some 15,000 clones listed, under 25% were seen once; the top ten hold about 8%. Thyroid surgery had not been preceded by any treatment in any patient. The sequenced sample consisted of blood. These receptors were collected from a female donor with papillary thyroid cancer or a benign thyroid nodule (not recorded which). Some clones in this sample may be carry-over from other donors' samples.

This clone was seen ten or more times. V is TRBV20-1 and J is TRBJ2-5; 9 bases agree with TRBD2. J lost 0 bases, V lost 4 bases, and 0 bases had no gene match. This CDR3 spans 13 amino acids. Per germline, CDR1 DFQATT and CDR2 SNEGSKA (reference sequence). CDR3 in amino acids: CSATSGNQETQYF. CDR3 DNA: TGCAGTGCTACTAGCGGGAACCAAGAGACCCAGTACTTC.

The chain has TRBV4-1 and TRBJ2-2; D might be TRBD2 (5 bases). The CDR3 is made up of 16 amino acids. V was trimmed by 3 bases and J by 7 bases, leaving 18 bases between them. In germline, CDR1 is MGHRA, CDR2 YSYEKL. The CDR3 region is CASSHGWTDRGGELFF. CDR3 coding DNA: TGCGCCAGCAGCCACGGCTGGACTGACCGAGGCGGGGAGCTGTTTTTT.

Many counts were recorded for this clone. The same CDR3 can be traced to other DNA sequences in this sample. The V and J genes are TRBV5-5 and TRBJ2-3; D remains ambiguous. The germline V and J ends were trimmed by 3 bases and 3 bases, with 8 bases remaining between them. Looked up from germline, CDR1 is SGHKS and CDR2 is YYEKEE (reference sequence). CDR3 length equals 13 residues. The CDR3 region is CASSSAPTDTQYF. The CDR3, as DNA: TGTGCCAGCAGCTCGGCCCCTACAGATACGCAGTATTTT.

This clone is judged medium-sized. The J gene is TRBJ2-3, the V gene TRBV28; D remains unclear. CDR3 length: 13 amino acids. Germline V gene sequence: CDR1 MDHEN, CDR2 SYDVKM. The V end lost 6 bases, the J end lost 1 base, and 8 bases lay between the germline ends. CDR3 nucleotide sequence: TGTGCCAGCAGCCCTGGTCGCACAGATACGCAGTATTTT. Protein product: CASSPGRTDTQYF. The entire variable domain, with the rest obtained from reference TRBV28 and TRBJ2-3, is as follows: DVKVTQSSRYLVKRTGEKVFLECVQDMDHENMFWYRQDPGLGLRLIYFSYDVKMKEKGDIPEGYSVSREKKERFSLILESASTNQTSMYLCASSPGRTDTQYFGPGTRLTVL.

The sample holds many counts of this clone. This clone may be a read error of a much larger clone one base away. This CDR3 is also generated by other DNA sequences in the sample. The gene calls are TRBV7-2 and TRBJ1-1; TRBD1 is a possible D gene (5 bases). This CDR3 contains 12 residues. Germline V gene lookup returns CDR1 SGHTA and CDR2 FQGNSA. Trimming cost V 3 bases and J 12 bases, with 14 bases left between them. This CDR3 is CASSLRTGPSFF. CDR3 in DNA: TGTGCCAGCAGCTTGAGGACGGGGCCCTCTTTCTTT. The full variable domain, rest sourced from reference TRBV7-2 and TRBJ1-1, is GAGVSQSPSNKVTEKGKDVELRCDPISGHTALYWYRQSLGQGLEFLIYFQGNSAPDKSGLPSDRFSAERTGGSVSTLTIQRTQQEDSAVYLCASSLRTGPSFFGQGTRLTVV.

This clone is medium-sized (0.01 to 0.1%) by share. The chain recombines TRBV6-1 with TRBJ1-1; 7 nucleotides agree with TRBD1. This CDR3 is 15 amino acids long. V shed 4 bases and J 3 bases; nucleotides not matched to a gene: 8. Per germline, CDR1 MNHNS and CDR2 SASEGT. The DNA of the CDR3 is TGTGCCAGCAGTGTTCATGTCAGGGGGGACACTGAAGCTTTCTTT. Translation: CASSVHVRGDTEAFF.